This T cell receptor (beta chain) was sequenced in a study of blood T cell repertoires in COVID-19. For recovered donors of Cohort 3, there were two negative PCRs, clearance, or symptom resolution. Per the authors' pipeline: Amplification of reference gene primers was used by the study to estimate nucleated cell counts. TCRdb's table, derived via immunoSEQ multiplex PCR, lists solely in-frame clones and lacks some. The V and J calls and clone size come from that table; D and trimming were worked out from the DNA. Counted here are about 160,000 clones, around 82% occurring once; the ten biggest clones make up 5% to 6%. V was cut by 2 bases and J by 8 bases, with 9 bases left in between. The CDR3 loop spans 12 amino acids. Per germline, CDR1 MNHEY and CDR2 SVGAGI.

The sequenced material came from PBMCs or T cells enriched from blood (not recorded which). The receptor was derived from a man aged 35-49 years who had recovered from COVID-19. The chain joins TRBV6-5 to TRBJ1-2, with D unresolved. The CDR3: CASSYQSGGYTF. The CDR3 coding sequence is TGTGCCAGCAGTTACCAATCGGGAGGCTACACCTTC.